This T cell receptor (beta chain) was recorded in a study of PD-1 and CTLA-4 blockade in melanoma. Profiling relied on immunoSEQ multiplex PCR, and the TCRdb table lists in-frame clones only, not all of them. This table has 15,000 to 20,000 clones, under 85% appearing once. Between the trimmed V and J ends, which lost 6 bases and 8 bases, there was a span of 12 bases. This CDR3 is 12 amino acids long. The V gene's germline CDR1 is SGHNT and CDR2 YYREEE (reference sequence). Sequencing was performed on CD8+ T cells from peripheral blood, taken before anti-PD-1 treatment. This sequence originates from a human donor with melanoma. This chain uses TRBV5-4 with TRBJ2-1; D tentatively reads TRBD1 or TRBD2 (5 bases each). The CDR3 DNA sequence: TGTGCCAGCAATCCTGGGGGAGATGAGCAGTTCTTC. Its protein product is CASNPGGDEQFF. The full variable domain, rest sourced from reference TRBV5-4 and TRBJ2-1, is ETGVTQSPTHLIKTRGQQVTLRCSSQSGHNTVSWYQQALGQGPQFIFQYYREEENGRGNFPPRFSGLQFPNYSSELNVNALELDDSALYLCASNPGGDEQFFGPGTRLTVL.